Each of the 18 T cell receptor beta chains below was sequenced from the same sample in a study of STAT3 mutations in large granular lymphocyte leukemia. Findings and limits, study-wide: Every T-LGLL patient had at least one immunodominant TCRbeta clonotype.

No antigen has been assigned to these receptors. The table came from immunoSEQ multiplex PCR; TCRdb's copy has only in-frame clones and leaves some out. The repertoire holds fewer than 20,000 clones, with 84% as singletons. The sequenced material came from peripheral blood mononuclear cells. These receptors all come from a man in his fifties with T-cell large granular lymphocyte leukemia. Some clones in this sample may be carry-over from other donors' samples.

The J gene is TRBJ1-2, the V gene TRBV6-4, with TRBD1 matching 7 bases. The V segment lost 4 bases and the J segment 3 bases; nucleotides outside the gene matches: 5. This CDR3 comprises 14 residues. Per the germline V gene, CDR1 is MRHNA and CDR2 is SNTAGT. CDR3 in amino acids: CASSAGDSYYGYTF. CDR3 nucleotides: TGTGCCAGCAGTGCAGGGGACAGTTACTATGGCTACACCTTC.

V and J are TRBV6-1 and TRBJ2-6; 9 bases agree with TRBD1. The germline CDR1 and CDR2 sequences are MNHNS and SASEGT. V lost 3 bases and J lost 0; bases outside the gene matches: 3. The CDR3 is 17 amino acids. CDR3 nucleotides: TGTGCCAGCAGTGACGGACAGGGGTACTCTGGGGCCAACGTCCTGACTTTC. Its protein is CASSDGQGYSGANVLTF.

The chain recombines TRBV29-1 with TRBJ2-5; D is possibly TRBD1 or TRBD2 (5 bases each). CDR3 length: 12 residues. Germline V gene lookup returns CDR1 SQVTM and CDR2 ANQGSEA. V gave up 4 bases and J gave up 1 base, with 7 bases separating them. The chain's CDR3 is CSVGDRQETQYF. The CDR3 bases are TGCAGCGTTGGGGACCGCCAAGAGACCCAGTACTTC.

As DNA, the CDR3 is TGTGCCAGCAGCCAAGATCTAAGGAGTAAGAAAGGCTACACCTTC. This sequence encodes CASSQDLRSKKGYTF. The chain joins TRBV14 to TRBJ1-2; D not certain. This CDR3 contains 15 residues. CDR1 is SGHDN, CDR2 FVKESK, per germline. Trimming removed 0 bases from V and 8 bases from J, with 16 bases in between.

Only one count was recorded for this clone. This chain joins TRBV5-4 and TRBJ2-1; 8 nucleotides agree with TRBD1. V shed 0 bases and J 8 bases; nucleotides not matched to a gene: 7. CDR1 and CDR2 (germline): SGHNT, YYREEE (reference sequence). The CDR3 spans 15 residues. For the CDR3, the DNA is TGTGCCAGCAGCTTGGGCAGGGGGCACGAATATGAGCAGTTCTTC. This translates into CASSLGRGHEYEQFF.

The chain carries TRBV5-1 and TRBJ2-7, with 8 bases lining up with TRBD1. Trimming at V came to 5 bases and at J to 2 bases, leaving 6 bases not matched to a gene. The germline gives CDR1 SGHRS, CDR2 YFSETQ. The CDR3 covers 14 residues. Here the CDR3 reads CASRSGTGPYEQYF. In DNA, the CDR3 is TGCGCCAGCAGGTCCGGGACAGGACCCTACGAGCAGTACTTC.

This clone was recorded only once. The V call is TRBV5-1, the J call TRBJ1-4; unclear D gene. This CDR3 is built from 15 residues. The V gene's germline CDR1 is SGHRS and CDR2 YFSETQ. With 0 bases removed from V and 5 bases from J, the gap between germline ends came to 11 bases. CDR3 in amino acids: CASSLVGGGNEKLFF. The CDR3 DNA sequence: TGCGCCAGCAGCTTGGTCGGCGGAGGGAATGAAAAACTGTTTTTT.

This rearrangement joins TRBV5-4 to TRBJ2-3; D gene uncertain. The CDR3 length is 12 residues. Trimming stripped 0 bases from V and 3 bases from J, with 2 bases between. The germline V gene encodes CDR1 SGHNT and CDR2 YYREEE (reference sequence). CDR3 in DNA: TGTGCCAGCAGCTTGGCTACAGATACGCAGTATTTT. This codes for CASSLATDTQYF.

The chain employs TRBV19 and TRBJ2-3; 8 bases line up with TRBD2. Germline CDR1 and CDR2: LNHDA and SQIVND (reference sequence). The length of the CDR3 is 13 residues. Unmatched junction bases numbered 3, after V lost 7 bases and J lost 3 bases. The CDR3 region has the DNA TGTGCCAGTAACCCGGGGGGGACAGATACGCAGTATTTT. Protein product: CASNPGGTDTQYF.

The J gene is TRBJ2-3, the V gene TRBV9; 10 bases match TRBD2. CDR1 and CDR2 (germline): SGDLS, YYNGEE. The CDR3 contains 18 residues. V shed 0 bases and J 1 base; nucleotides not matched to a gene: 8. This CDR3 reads CASSVASGGLLGTDTQYF. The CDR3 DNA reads TGTGCCAGCAGCGTAGCTAGCGGGGGCCTCCTTGGCACAGATACGCAGTATTTT.

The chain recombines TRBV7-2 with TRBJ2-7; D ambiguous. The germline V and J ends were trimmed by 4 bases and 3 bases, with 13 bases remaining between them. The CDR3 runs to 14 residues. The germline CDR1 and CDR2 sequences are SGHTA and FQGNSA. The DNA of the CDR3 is TGTGCCAGCAGCTCCGTAGCTACCAACTACGAGCAGTACTTC. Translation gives CASSSVATNYEQYF.

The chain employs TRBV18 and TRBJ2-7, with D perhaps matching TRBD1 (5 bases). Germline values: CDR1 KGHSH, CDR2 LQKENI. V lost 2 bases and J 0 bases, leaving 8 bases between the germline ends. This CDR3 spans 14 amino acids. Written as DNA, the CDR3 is TGTGCCAGCTCACCAAAACAGGACTCCTACGAGCAGTACTTC. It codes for CASSPKQDSYEQYF.

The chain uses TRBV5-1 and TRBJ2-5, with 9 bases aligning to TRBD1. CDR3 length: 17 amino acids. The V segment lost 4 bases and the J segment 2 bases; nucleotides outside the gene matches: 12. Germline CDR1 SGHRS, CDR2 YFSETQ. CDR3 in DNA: TGCGCCAGCAGCCTACCGGGACAGGGCGCCCTTCAAGAGACCCAGTACTTC. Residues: CASSLPGQGALQETQYF.

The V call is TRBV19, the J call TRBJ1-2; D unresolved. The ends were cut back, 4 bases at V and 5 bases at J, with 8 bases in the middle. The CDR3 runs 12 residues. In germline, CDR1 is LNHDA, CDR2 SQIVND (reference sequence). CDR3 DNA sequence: TGTGCCAGTAGTAGCCGGGATTATGGCTACACCTTC. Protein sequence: CASSSRDYGYTF.

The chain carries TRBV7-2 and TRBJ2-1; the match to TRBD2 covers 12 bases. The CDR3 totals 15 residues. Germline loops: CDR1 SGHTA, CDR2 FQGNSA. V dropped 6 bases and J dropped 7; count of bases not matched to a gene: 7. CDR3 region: CASRLGLAGRNEQFF. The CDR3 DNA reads TGTGCCAGCAGGCTAGGACTAGCGGGACGTAATGAGCAGTTCTTC.

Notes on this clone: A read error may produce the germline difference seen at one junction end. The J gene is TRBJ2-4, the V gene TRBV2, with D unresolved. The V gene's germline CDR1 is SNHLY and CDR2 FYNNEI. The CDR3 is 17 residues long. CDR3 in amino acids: CASSEDGSSGTKNIQYF. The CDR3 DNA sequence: TGTGCCAGCAGTGAGGACGGTTCCTCGGGCACCAAGAACATTCAGTACTTC.

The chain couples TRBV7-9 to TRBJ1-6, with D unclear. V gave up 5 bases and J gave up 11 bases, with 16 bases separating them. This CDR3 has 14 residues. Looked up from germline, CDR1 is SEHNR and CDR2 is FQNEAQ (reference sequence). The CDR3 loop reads CASSPRFGEAPLHF. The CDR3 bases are TGTGCCAGCAGCCCCCGATTTGGGGAGGCACCCCTCCACTTT.

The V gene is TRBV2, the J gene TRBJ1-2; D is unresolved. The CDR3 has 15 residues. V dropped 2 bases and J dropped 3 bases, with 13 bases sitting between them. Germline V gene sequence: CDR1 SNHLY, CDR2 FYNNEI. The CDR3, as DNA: TGTGCCAGCAGTGAAAGGGCTAACTTTTACTATGGCTACACCTTC. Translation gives CASSERANFYYGYTF. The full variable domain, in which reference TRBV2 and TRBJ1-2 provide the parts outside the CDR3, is EPEVTQTPSHQVTQMGQEVILRCVPISNHLYFYWYRQILGQKVEFLVSFYNNEISEKSEIFDDQFSVERPDGSNFTLKIRSTKLEDSAMYFCASSERANFYYGYTFGSGTRLTVV.